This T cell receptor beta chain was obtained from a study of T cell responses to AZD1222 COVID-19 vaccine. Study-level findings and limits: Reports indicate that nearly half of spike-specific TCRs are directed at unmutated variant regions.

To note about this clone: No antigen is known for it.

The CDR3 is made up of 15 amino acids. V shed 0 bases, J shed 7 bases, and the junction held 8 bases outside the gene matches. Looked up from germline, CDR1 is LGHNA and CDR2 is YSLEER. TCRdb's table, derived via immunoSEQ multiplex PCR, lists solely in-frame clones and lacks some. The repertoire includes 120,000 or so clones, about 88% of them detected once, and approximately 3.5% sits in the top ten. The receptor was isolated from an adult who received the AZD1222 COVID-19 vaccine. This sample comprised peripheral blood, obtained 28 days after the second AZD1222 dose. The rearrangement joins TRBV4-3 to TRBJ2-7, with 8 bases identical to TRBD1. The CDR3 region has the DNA TGCGCCAGCAGCCAAGATCGCCAGGGGGCGGGTGAGCAGTACTTC. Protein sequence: CASSQDRQGAGEQYF.